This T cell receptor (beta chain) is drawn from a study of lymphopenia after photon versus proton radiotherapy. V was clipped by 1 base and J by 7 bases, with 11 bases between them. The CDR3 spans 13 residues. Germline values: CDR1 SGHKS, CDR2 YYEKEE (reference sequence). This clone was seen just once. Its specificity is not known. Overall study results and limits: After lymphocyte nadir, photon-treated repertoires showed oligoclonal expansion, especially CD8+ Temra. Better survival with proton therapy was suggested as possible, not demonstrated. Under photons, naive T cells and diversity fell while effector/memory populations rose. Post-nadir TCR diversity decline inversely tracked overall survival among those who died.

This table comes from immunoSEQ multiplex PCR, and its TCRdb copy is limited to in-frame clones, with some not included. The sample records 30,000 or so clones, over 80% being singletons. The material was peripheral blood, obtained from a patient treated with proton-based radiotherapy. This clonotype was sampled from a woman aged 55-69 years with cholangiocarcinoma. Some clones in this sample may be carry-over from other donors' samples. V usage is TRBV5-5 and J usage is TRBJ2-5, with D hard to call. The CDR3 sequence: CASSLLEGSTQYF. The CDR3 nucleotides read TGTGCCAGCAGCTTGCTAGAAGGATCGACCCAGTACTTC.